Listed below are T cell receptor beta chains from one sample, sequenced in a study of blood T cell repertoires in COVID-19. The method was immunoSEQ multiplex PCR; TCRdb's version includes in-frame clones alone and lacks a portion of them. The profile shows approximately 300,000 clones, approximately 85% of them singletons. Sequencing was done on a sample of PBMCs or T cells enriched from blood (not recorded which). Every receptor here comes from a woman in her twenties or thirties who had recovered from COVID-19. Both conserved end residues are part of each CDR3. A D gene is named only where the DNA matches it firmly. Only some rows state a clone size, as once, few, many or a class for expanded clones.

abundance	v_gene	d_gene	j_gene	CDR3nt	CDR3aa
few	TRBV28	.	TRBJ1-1	TGTGCCAGCAGTTTTCCCCAGGACATCCTCACGGACACTGAAGCTTTCTTT	CASSFPQDILTDTEAFF
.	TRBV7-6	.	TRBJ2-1	TGTGCCAGCAGCTCTTGGGCCGGCAATGAGCAGTTCTTC	CASSSWAGNEQFF
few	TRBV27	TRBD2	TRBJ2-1	TGTGCCAGCATCTCTCTAGCGGGCTTAGCTGAGCAGTTCTTC	CASISLAGLAEQFF
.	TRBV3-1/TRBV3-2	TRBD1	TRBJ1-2	TGTGCCAGCAGCCAATACAGGGGGCTGGGTGGCTACACCTTC	CASSQYRGLGGYTF
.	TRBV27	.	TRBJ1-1	TGTGCCAGCACCCCGGGGGGGAACACTGAAGCTTTCTTT	CASTPGGNTEAFF
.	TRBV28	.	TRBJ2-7	TGTGCCAGCAGACCCCACCTGGTCGGGACCTACGAGCAGTACTTC	CASRPHLVGTYEQYF
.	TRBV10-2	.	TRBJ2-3	TGCGCCAGCAGAGGGGTGCGGGGTGGAACAGATACGCAGTATTTT	CASRGVRGGTDTQYF
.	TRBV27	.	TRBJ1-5	TGTGCCAGCAGTTTATGGTCAGGGGCCAATCAGCCCCAGCATTTT	CASSLWSGANQPQHF
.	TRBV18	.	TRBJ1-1	TGTGCCAGCTCACCAGAGTACAGGGTAGAAGCTTTCTTT	CASSPEYRVEAFF
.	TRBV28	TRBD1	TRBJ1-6	TGTGCCAGCAGTTTGGCGGGACAGGGAAAGAATTCACCCCTCCACTTT	CASSLAGQGKNSPLHF
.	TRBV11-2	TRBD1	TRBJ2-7	TGTGCCAGCAGCCCGATTACAGGGGCTGTCTCCTACGAGCAGTACTTC	CASSPITGAVSYEQYF
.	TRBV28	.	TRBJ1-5	TGTGCCAGCAGTTTATGGACCGGGAGGGATGTCGATCAGCCCCAGCATTTT	CASSLWTGRDVDQPQHF
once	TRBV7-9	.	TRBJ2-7	TGTGCCAGCAGCTTAGTGGCGCGGCAGGGCTCCTACGAGCAGTACTTC	CASSLVARQGSYEQYF
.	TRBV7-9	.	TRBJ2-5	TGTGCCAGCAGTTACAGTAGGGAGACCCAGTACTTC	CASSYSRETQYF
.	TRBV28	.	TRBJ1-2	TGTGCCAGCACCCTGATCGGGGGTTCCTATGGCTACACCTTC	CASTLIGGSYGYTF
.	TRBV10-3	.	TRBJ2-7	TGTGCCATCAACCGACTAGTATTGGGTTGCGAGCAGTACTTC	CAINRLVLGCEQYF
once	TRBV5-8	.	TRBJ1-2	TGTGCCAGCAGTTCCCTGGCGGGGCCTGGTGGATACACCTTC	CASSSLAGPGGYTF
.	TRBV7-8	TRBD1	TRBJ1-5	TGTGCCAGCAGCTCTAGGACAGGACCTAGCAATCAGCCCCAGCATTTT	CASSSRTGPSNQPQHF
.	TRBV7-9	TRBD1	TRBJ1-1	TGTGCCAGCAGCTTAGCGGGACAGGGCGGTGAAGCTTTCTTT	CASSLAGQGGEAFF
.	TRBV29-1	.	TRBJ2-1	TGCAGCTTTGGGAAGGCGGATTATTACAATGAGCAGTTCTTC	CSFGKADYYNEQFF
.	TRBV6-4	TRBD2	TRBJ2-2	TGTGCCAGCAGTGACTCTAGCGGGGGGGCCACCGGGGAGCTGTTTTTT	CASSDSSGGATGELFF
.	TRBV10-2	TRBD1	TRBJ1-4	TGCGCCAGCAGGAACAGGGGGCCCGATGAAAAACTGTTTTTT	CASRNRGPDEKLFF
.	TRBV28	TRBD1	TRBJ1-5	TGTGCCAGCAAAACCGGGACAGGGCTATATAGCAATCAGCCCCAGCATTTT	CASKTGTGLYSNQPQHF
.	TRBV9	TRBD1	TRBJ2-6	TGTGCCAGCAGCTTCCGCCCCCGGACAGGCCTCTCTGGGGCCAACGTCCTGACTTTC	CASSFRPRTGLSGANVLTF
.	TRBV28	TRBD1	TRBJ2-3	TGTGCCAGCAGCCCACAGGGGAATCGGGTAGATACGCAGTATTTT	CASSPQGNRVDTQYF
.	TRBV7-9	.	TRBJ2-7	TGTGCCAGCAGCTTACCCCGCGGGGACAGCCCCTACGAGCAGTACTTC	CASSLPRGDSPYEQYF
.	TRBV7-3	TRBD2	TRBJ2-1	TGTGCCAGCAGCTCTGGACTAGCGCAAGATCATGGGGATGAGCAGTTCTTC	CASSSGLAQDHGDEQFF
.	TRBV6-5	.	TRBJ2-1	TGTGCCAGCAGCCGGGACTTGTCCTACAATGAGCAGTTCTTC	CASSRDLSYNEQFF
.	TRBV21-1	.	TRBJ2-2	TGTGCCAGCAGCAAATCCGGACAGGGAAGGTCCGGGGAGCTGTTTTTT	CASSKSGQGRSGELFF
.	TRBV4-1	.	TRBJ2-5	TGCGCCAGCAGCCATGGGGCTAGTCAAGAGACCCAGTACTTC	CASSHGASQETQYF
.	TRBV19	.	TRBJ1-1	TGTGCCACCTTTTCCGACAGTCCGGGCACTGAAGCTTTCTTT	CATFSDSPGTEAFF
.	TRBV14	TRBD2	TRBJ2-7	TGTGCCAGCAGCCAAGATAGCGGGAGCGCCTACGAGCAGTACTTC	CASSQDSGSAYEQYF
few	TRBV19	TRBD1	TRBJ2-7	TGTGCCAGTAGTCTCCGGACAGGGGCCTACGAGCAGTACTTC	CASSLRTGAYEQYF
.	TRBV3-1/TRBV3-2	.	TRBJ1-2	TGTGCCAGCAGCCAAGCCCTGGACAGTGGGTATGGCTACACCTTC	CASSQALDSGYGYTF
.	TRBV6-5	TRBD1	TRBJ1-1	TGTGCCAGCAAAGCGACAGGGGCAGTTTTCACTGAAGCTTTCTTT	CASKATGAVFTEAFF
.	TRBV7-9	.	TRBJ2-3	TGTGCCAGCAGCTTAGCGAAAGCGGGTGCGGTAGATACGCAGTATTTT	CASSLAKAGAVDTQYF
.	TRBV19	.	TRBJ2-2	TGTGCCAGTGGAGGCCCTTCGAACACCGGGGAGCTGTTTTTT	CASGGPSNTGELFF
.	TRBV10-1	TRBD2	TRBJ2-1	TGCGCCAGCAGTGAGGTGGGGACTAGCGGGAGGGAGCAGCAGTTCTTC	CASSEVGTSGREQQFF
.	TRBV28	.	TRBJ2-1	TGTGCCAGCAGTTTATCCGCCGGGGGAGAGCAGTTCTTC	CASSLSAGGEQFF
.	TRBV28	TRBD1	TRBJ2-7	TGTGCCAGCAGTTCCCCGGGACAGGGGGCTTGGGAGCAGTACTTC	CASSSPGQGAWEQYF
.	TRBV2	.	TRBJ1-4	TGTGCCAGCAGTGAGGCCACAACTAATGAAAAACTGTTTTTT	CASSEATTNEKLFF
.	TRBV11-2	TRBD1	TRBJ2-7	TGTGCCAGCAGCCCCCGGGACAGTCCCTACGAGCAGTACTTC	CASSPRDSPYEQYF
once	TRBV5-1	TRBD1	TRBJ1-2	TGCGCCAGCAGCTTGGCGGGGACAGGGGATTCTAACTATGGCTACACCTTC	CASSLAGTGDSNYGYTF
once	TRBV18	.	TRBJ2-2	TGTGCCAGCTCAAACTTAACCGGGGAGCTGTTTTTT	CASSNLTGELFF
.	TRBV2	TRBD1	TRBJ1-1	TGTGCCAGCAGTGGACAGGGCGGCACTGAAGCTTTCTTT	CASSGQGGTEAFF
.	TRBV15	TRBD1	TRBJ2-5	TGTGCCACCAGCAAGGACCCGGGGACAGATCACCAAGAGACCCAGTACTTC	CATSKDPGTDHQETQYF
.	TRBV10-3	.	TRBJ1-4	TGTGCCATGGGGGGGGCAGAAGGTGAAAAACTGTTTTTT	CAMGGAEGEKLFF
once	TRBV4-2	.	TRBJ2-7	TGTGCCAGCAGCCAAGACCGAAGGAGGGGATACGAGCAGTACTTC	CASSQDRRRGYEQYF
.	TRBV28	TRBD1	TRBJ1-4	TGTGCCAGCAGATCGGGGACAGGAAATGAAAAACTGTTTTTT	CASRSGTGNEKLFF
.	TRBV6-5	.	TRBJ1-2	TGTGCCAGCAGTTCAGGGGCCGTCGCGGTTGGCTACACCTTC	CASSSGAVAVGYTF
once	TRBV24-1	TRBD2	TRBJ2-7	TGTGCCACCAGTGATTACTCGAGCGGGAGGGAAAGCTACGAGCAGTACTTC	CATSDYSSGRESYEQYF
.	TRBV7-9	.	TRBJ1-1	TGTGCCAGCGTGGGGCCTGAAGCTTTCTTT	CASVGPEAFF